This TCR beta chain was sequenced during a study of cytomegalovirus exposure and HLA in healthy donors (dated 2017 in TCRdb). Study-wide context: An earlier analysis of several hundred of the donors reported roughly 270 Gb of sequence data and more than 90 million unique TCR beta sequences from about 200 million T cells. An early release that covered more than 550 HLA-typed donors contained around 300 gigabases of sequencing data and about 93 million unique TCR sequences. Of the roughly 390 genotyped donors, approximately 80% fell in the genetic ancestry cluster associated with self-reported Caucasian donors. The study was designed to test whether signatures of past pathogen exposure could be identified by cataloging public T cell receptors. Using immunosequencing, the study profiled T cell repertoires from roughly 650 subjects and related those repertoires to cytomegalovirus serostatus. A separate validation cohort of roughly 120 different subjects was used in addition to the 666-subject first cohort. High-throughput TCR immunosequencing, statistical association of individual TCRs with disease status, and machine learning were combined to predict cytomegalovirus infection status. A later analysis re-examined previously published TCR beta repertoires from around 670 donors and added high-resolution HLA genotyping to investigate patterns of TCR occurrence. In the later analysis, no new phenotypic data were used to find candidate immune exposures; instead, reliance was placed on TCR beta sequences and their occurrence across donors. In an earlier analysis of around 540 of the donors, high-throughput TCR beta sequencing was used to judge whether each TCR beta V gene segment behaved as functional or pseudogenic. Alongside the repertoire data, information on donor age, sex, ethnicity and CMV serostatus was compiled. Genome-wide SNP genotypes for about 60% of the roughly 670 donors were used in a later genetic analysis, which treated that subset as a discovery cohort. All discovery cohort repertoires had been generated using a single sequencing platform. Both class I and class II loci were covered by HLA typing, at four-digit resolution. Typing coverage differed by locus: A, B, C, DRB1 and DQB1 were typed in roughly 629-630 donors, DQA1 in about 500, DPA1 in 600 to 610, and DPB1 in roughly 450. A handful of DR-DQ haplotypes were handled as single units for association and clustering because linkage in the cohort was strong. On average, 235,054 unique TCR beta nucleotide sequences were sequenced per donor among more than 350 genotyped donors of the cohort, with approximately 18% of those sequences being non-productive.

The library was made by the immunoSEQ multiplex PCR assay. The multiplex PCR relied on a mix of 60 forward primers for TCR Vbeta segments and 13 reverse primers for TCR Jbeta segments. The CDR3 region of rearranged TCR beta genes was amplified from genomic DNA with a multiplex PCR assay. The amplified TCR beta libraries were sequenced on the Illumina HiSeq System as 87-base-pair reads. As for how the authors treated the data: A later analysis counted 75 million to 100 million unique TCR beta chains across the 666 repertoires, and 10 million to 11 million of these chains were shared by at least two donors. Raw reads were error-corrected and collapsed into unique sequences with a nearest-neighbor algorithm that merged closely related sequences to remove PCR and sequencing errors. CDR3 sequences were aligned to IMGT reference sequences to assign V, D and J gene segments. For a sequence to be retained, at least a six-nucleotide match to both a V gene segment and a J gene segment was required. Rearrangements were called productive when the CDR3 lacked stop codons and stayed in frame with V and J; all others were non-productive. CDR3 was defined by IMGT convention, running from the second conserved V-encoded cysteine to the conserved J-encoded phenylalanine. In an earlier analysis of around 600 of the donors, sequences lacking an unambiguous match to a single V gene segment were excluded. In an earlier analysis of about 590 of the donors, a V segment was called functional when productive rearrangements were above 56.7%, and segregating when the standard deviation between donors exceeded 5%. A statistical classification framework was built to diagnose cytomegalovirus status from the catalog of TCR beta chain sequences. V and J gene assignment, in a later analysis, came from comparing TCR nucleotide sequences with IMGT/GENE-DB human TR gene sequences. The TCRdist pipeline was used in a later analysis to assign CDR3 sequences and most-parsimonious VDJ recombination scenarios. A later analysis defined each TCR beta chain by its CDR3 amino acid sequence plus V-gene family, and excluded reads lacking a unique V-gene family. To address suspected cross-contamination and a sequencing artifact, a later analysis removed under 600 highly shared, low-generation-probability nucleotide sequences. In a later analysis, a clonal expansion index was calculated for each public chain from normalized within-repertoire ranks of inferred template counts. In a later analysis, generation probabilities were computed with a VDJ recombination model fitted to out-of-frame rearrangements, and the resulting probabilities were checked against IGoR. Hypergeometric tests were used in a later analysis to score TCR-TCR, TCR-HLA and TCR-CMV co-occurrence, with a repertoire-size bias correction applied to the TCR pairs. False discovery rates were estimated in a later analysis by permuting HLA or CMV assignments 20 times. A later analysis grouped co-occurring TCRs with DBSCAN, adding TCRdist sequence similarity when clustering within HLA-allele-positive subsets. Co-occurrence clustering excluded repertoires with fewer than 30,000 or more than 120,000 public chains, plus five with anomalous nucleotide sharing. What TCRdb holds here is the immuneACCESS table cut down to in-frame rearrangements. Part of the clones is not present; checked against another copy, under half of the missing clones reflect an unresolved V gene, and the others are unexplained. That table gives V, J and clone size, and the DNA gave D and trimming. The sample table shows 160,000 or so clones, and roughly 79% are seen once. The ten largest clones add up to 1.3% of the sample.

In total, 630 or so healthy bone marrow donors made up the cohort. Cohort members were all nominally healthy when sampled, although unrecorded immune exposures were likely present. The donor was CMV seronegative and belonged to the group of 350 or so seronegative cohort members. A peripheral blood sample was collected from each donor, and TCR beta sequencing was performed on peripheral blood mononuclear cells. The Qiagen DNeasy Blood Extraction Kit was used to extract genomic DNA from the blood cell samples. Paper-wide results and their limitations: Because some donors lacked HLA typing at each locus, the association tests relied only on the typed subset. According to a later genetic analysis, donors in an Asian-associated ancestry cluster had fewer N-insertions in productive TCRs than the roughly 660-donor mean. A cluster of highly shared sequence variants was judged likely to be a technical artifact of the sequencing pipeline. Most TCR sequences were observed very rarely across donors, whereas some public TCRs were present in many individuals. In a later analysis, HLA-associated TCR beta chains showed more clonal expansion and lower generation probabilities than non-associated chains that were equally common. Several of the top co-occurrence clusters appeared to be linked to parvovirus B19, influenza, CMV and Epstein-Barr virus, according to a later analysis. In vitro tests confirmed that a few of the cytomegalovirus-associated TCR beta chains recognize cytomegalovirus antigens. In an earlier analysis of 500 to 650 of the donors, most TCR beta V segments appeared in productive rearrangements about 87% or about 30% of the time, broadly matching IMGT annotations. The authors suggested that the approach could potentially be extended to other disease states and immunological phenotypes. The classifier was reported to diagnose cytomegalovirus status with high specificity and sensitivity in both the original and validation cohorts. Presence/absence analyses assumed roughly uniform sequencing depth across donors, an assumption that may not hold. This cohort had only TCR beta chains sequenced, and the lack of alpha or paired-chain data limited which features could be detected. Because counts were too low, approximately 18 rarely observed V segments, including chromosome 9 orphons, were excluded from the earlier analysis of roughly 580 of the donors. According to a later analysis, most CMV-associated TCR beta chains appeared to be HLA-restricted, and the HLA associations seemed to be driven largely by CMV exposure. When HLA alleles, especially DR and DQ, strongly co-occurred, TCR associations were difficult to assign to individual alleles. In a later analysis, TCR association rates were found to vary across HLA loci, with the most associated TCRs seen for DRB1 alleles and the fewest for HLA-C alleles. A later genetic analysis associated a missense DCLRE1C variant with V-gene and J-gene trimming of TCR beta chains, and an independent cohort replicated the association. A further reported finding was that TCR beta sequences accurately predicted the HLA-A and HLA-B alleles for most subjects in the first cohort. Correlated functional status among segregating V segments might reflect linkage disequilibrium, but an unknown experimental factor could not be ruled out. The study gave a list of some 150 TCR beta chains associated with cytomegalovirus. CMV serostatus was the only immune exposure information available for the cohort. The 87-base-pair reads could not distinguish some IMGT-functional V segments, including TRBV6-2 and TRBV6-3, so those segments were excluded. At a false discovery rate of 0.05, a later analysis linked approximately 18,000 TCR beta sequences to specific HLA alleles.

The CDR3 measures 14 amino acids from cysteine to phenylalanine. Of all the DNA, just the CDR3 is kept, 42 bases in frame from base 1. For CDR1 and CDR2, the germline V gene (reference sequence) lists SGHAT and FQDESV. V is pared back by 2 bases and J by 3 bases, with 11 bases lying between the germline termini. For this clone: What this receptor recognizes is not known. Base qualities are not recorded, but no much larger clone differs from it by a single base.

Input material: PBMCs. This clonotype was obtained from a man aged 25-45 years in good health and CMV-seronegative. The chain was built from TRBV11-1 and TRBJ2-7; a confident D gene designation cannot be given. The CDR3 protein is CASSLRSPYYEQYF. The bases read TGTGCCAGCAGCTTAAGGAGTCCTTACTACGAGCAGTACTTC.